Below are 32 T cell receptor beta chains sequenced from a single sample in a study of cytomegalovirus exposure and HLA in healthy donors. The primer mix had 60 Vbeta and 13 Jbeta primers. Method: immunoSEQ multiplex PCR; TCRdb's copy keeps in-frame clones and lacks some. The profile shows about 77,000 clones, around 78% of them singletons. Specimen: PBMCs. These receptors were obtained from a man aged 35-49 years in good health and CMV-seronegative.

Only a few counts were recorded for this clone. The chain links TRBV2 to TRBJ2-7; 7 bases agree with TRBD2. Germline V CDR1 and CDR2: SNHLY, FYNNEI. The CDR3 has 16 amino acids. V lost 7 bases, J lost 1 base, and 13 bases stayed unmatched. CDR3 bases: TGTGCCAGCATCCGCGGGGGTGCTAGTGCATCCTACGAGCAGTACTTC. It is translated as CASIRGGASASYEQYF.

The CDR3 loop is CASSRSEPGEKLFF. The DNA for the CDR3 is TGTGCCAGCAGCCGCTCGGAGCCGGGTGAAAAACTGTTTTTT. J is TRBJ1-4 and V is TRBV7-9, with unresolved D. The CDR3 consists of 14 residues. V was shortened by 5 bases and J by 7 bases, with 14 bases between the two germline ends. The germline gives CDR1 SEHNR, CDR2 FQNEAQ (reference sequence).

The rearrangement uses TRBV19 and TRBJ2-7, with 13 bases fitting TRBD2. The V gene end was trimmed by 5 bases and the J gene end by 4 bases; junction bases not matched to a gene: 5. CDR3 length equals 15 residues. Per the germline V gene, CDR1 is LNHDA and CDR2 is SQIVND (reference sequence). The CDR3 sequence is CASSPTSGRQYEQYF. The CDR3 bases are TGTGCCAGTAGTCCGACTAGCGGGAGGCAATACGAGCAGTACTTC. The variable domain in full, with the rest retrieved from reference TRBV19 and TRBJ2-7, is DGGITQSPKYLFRKEGQNVTLSCEQNLNHDAMYWYRQDPGQGLRLIYYSQIVNDFQKGDIAEGYSVSREKKESFPLTVTSAQKNPTAFYLCASSPTSGRQYEQYFGPGTRLTVT.

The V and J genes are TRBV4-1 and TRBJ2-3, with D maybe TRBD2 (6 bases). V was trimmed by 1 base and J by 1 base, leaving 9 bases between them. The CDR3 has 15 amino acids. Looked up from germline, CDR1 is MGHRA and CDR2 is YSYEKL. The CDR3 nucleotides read TGCGCCAGCAGCCAAGGCAGGAGGGGCACAGATACGCAGTATTTT. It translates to CASSQGRRGTDTQYF.

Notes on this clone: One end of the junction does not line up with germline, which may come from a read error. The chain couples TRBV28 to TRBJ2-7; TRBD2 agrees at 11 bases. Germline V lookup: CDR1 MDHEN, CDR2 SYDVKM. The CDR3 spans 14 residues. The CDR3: CASSLALAGGPWDF. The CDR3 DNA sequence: TGTGCCAGCAGTTTAGCGCTAGCGGGAGGCCCCTGGGACTTC.

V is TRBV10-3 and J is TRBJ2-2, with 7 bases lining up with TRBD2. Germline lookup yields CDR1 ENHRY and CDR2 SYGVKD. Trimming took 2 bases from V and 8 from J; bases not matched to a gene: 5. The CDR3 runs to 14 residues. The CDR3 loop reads CAISEKGRGGELFF. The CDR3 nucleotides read TGTGCCATCAGTGAGAAGGGGAGGGGAGGGGAGCTGTTTTTT.

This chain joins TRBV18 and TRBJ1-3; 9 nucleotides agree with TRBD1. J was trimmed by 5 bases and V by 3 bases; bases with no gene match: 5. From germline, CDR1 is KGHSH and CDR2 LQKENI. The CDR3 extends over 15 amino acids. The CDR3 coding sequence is TGTGCCAGCTCACCCCCGGACAGGGGTAGAAACACCATATATTTT. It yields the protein CASSPPDRGRNTIYF.

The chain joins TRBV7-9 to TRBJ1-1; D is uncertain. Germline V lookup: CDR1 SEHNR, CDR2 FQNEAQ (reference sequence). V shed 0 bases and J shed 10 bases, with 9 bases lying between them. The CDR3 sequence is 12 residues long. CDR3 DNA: TGTGCCAGCAGCTTAGCGGTTGAGGGAGCTTTCTTT. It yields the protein CASSLAVEGAFF.

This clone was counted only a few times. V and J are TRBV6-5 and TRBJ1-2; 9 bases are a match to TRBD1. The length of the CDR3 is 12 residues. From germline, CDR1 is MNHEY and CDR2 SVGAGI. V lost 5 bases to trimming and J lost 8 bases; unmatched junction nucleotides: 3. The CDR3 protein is CASSDRGNGYTF. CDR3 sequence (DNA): TGTGCCAGCAGTGACAGGGGGAACGGCTACACCTTC.

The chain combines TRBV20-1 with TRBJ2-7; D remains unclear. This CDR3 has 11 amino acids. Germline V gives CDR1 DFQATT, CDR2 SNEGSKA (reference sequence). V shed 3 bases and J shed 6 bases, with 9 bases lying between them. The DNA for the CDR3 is TGCAGTGCTAGTTTCACCGGCGAGCAGTACTTC. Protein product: CSASFTGEQYF.

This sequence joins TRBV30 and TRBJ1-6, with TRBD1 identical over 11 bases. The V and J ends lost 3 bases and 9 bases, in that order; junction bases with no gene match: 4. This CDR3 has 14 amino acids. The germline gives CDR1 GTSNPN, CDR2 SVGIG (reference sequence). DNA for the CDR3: TGTGCCTGGAGGTCGGACAGGGGGCCTTCACCCCTCCACTTT. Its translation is CAWRSDRGPSPLHF.

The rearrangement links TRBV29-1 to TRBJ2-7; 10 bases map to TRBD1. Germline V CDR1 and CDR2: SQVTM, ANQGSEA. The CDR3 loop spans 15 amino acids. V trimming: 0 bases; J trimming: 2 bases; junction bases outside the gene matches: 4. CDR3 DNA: TGCAGCGTTGAAGATGACAGGGGGCGAGCCTACGAGCAGTACTTC. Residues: CSVEDDRGRAYEQYF.

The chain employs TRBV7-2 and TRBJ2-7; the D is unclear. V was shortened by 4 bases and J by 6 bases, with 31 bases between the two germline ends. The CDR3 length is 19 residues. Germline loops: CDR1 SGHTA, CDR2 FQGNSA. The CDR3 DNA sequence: TGTGCCAGCAGCTCCTCTTCCCCCCTGGGCGCTGGTATAGTGACCGAGCAGTACTTC. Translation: CASSSSSPLGAGIVTEQYF.

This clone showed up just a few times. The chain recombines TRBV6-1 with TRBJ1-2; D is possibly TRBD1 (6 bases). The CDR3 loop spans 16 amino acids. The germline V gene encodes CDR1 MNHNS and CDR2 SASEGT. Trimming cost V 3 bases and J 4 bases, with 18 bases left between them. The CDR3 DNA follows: TGTGCCAGCAGTGAGGGTCTAGGACAGCTCTTCTATGGCTACACCTTC. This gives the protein CASSEGLGQLFYGYTF.

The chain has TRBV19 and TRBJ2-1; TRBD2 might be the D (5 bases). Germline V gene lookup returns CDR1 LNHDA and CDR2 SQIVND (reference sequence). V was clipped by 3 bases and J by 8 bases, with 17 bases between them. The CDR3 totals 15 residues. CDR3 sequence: CASSMGIGEYDEQFF. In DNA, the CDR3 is TGTGCCAGTAGTATGGGGATCGGGGAATATGATGAGCAGTTCTTC.

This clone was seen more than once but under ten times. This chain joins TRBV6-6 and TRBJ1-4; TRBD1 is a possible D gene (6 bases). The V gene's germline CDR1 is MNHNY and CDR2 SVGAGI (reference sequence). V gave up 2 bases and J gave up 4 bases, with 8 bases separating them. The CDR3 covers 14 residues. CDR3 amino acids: CASSYLQGNEKLFF. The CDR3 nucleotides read TGTGCCAGCAGTTACCTACAGGGTAATGAAAAACTGTTTTTT.

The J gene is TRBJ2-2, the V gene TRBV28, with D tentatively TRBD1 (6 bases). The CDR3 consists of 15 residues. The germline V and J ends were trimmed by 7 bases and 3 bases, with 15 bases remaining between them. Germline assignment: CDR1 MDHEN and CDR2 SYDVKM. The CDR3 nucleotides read TGTGCCAGCACCGAAGGGGACACACACACCGGGGAGCTGTTTTTT. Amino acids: CASTEGDTHTGELFF.

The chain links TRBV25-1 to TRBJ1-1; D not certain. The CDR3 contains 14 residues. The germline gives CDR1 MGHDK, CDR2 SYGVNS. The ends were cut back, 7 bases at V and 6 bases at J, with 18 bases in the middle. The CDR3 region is CASTGLGGIAEAFF. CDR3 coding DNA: TGTGCCAGCACCGGGTTGGGAGGGATCGCTGAAGCTTTCTTT.

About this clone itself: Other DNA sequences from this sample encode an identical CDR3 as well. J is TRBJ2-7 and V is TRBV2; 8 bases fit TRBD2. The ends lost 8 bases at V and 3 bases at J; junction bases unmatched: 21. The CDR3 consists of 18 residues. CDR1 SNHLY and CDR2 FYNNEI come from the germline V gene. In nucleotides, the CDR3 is TGTGCCAGCCGTGGAGCGGGAGCGACACTAGCACGGGACTACGAGCAGTACTTC. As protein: CASRGAGATLARDYEQYF.

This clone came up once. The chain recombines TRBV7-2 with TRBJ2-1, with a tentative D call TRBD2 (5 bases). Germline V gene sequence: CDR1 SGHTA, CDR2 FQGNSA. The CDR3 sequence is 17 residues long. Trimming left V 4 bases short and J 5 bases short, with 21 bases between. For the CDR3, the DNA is TGTGCCAGCAGCTCTCTGGGAGCGCCTGGAGATAACAATGAGCAGTTCTTC. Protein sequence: CASSSLGAPGDNNEQFF.

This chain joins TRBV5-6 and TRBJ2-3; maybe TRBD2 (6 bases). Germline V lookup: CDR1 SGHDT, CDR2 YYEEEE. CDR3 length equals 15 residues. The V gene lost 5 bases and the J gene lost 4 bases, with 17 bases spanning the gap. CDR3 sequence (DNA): TGTGCCAGCAGGGCCCTCGGGAGTGGTGCAGATACGCAGTATTTT. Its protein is CASRALGSGADTQYF.

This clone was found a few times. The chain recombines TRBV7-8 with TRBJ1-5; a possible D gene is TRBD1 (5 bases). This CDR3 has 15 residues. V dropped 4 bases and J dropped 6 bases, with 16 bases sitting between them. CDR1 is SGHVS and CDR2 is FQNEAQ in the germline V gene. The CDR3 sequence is CASSYLQGPSQPQHF. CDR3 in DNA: TGTGCCAGCAGCTACCTCCAGGGCCCTTCTCAGCCCCAGCATTTT. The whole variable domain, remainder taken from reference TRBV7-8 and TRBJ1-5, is GAGVSQSPRYKVAKRGQDVALRCDPISGHVSLFWYQQALGQGPEFLTYFQNEAQLDKSGLPSDRFFAERPEGSVSTLKIQRTQQEDSAVYLCASSYLQGPSQPQHFGDGTRLSIL.

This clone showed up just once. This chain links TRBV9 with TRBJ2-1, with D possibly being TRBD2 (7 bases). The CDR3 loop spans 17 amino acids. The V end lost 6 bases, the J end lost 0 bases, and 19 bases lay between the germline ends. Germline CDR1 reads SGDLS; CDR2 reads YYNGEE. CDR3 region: CASTPVGGASSYNEQFF. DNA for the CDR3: TGTGCCAGCACGCCCGTGGGGGGGGCGAGCTCCTACAATGAGCAGTTCTTC.

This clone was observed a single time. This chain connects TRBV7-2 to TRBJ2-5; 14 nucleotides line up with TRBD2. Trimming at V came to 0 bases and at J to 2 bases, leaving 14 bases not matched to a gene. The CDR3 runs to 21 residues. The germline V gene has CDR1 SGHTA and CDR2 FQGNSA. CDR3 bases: TGTGCCAGCAGCTTAGCCGGGACTAGCGGGAGTGAACGGAAAGCACAAGAGACCCAGTACTTC. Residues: CASSLAGTSGSERKAQETQYF.

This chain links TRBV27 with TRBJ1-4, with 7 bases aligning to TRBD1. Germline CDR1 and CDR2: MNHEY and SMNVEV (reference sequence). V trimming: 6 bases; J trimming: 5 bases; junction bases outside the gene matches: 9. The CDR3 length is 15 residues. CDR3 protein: CASRRLDRANEKLFF. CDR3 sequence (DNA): TGTGCCAGCAGGCGCCTCGACAGGGCCAATGAAAAACTGTTTTTT. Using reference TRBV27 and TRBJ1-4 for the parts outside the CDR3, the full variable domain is EAQVTQNPRYLITVTGKKLTVTCSQNMNHEYMSWYRQDPGLGLRQIYYSMNVEVTDKGDVPEGYKVSRKEKRNFPLILESPSPNQTSLYFCASRRLDRANEKLFFGSGTQLSVL.

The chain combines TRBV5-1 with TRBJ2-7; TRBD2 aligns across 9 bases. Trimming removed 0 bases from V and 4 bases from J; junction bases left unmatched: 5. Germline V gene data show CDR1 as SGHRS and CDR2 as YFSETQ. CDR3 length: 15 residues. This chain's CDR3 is CASSLAPTSGYEQYF. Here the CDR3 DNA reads TGCGCCAGCAGCTTGGCCCCGACTAGCGGTTACGAGCAGTACTTC.

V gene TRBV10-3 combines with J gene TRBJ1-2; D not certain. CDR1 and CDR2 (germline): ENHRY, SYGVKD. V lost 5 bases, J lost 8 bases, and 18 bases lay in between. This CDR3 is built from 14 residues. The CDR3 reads CAISMDRLSGGYTF. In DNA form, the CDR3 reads TGTGCCATCAGTATGGATCGACTCAGCGGAGGCTACACCTTC.

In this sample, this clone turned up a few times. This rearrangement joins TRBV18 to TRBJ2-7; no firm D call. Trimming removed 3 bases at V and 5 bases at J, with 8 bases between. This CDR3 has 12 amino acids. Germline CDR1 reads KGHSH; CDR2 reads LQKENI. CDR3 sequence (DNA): TGTGCCAGCTCACCCGTTCAGGACGAGCAGTACTTC. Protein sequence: CASSPVQDEQYF.

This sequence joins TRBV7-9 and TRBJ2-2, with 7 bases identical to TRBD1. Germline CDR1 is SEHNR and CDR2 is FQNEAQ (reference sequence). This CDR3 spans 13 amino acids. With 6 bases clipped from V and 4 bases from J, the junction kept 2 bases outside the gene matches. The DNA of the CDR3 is TGTGCCAGCAGGACAGGGATCACCGGGGAGCTGTTTTTT. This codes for CASRTGITGELFF. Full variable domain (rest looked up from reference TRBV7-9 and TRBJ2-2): DTGVSQNPRHKITKRGQNVTFRCDPISEHNRLYWYRQTLGQGPEFLTYFQNEAQLEKSRLLSDRFSAERPKGSFSTLEIQRTEQGDSAMYLCASRTGITGELFFGEGSRLTVL.

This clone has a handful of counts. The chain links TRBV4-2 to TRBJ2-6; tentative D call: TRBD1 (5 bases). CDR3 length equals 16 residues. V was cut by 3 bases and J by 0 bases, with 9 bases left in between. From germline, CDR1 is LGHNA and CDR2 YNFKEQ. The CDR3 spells CASSQGRGSGANVLTF. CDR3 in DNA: TGTGCCAGCAGCCAGGGAAGGGGCTCTGGGGCCAACGTCCTGACTTTC.

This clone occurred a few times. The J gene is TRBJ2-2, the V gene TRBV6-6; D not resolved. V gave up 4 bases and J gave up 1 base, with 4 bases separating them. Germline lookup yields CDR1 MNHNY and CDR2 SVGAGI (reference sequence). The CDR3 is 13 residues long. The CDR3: CASSFKNTGELFF. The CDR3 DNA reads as TGTGCCAGCAGTTTCAAGAACACCGGGGAGCTGTTTTTT.

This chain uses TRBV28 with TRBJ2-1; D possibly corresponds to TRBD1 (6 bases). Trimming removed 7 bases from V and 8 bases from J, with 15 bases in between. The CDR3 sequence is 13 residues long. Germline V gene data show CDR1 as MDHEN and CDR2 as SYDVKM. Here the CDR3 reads CASIKAGADEQFF. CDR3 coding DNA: TGTGCCAGCATCAAGGCAGGGGCAGATGAGCAGTTCTTC. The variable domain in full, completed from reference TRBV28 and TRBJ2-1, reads DVKVTQSSRYLVKRTGEKVFLECVQDMDHENMFWYRQDPGLGLRLIYFSYDVKMKEKGDIPEGYSVSREKKERFSLILESASTNQTSMYLCASIKAGADEQFFGPGTRLTVL.